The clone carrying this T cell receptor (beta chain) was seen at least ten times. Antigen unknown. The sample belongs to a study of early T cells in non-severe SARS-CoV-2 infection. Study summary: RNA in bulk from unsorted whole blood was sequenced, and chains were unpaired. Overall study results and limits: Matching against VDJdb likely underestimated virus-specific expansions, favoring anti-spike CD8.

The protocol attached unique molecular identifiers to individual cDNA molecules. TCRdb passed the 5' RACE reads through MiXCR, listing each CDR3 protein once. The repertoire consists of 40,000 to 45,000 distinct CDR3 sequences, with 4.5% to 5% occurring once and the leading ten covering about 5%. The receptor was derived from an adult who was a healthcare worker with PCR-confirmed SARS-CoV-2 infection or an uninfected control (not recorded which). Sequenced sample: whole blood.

CDR3 loop: CSSRLGSDTQYF. For the CDR3, the DNA is TGCAGCTCTAGACTAGGGTCAGATACGCAGTATTTT. The chain recombines TRBV29-1 with TRBJ2-3, with TRBD2 as a possible D gene (6 bases). In germline, CDR1 is SQVTM, CDR2 ANQGSEA. The CDR3 extends over 12 amino acids. V lost 8 bases and J 4 bases, leaving 13 bases between the germline ends.